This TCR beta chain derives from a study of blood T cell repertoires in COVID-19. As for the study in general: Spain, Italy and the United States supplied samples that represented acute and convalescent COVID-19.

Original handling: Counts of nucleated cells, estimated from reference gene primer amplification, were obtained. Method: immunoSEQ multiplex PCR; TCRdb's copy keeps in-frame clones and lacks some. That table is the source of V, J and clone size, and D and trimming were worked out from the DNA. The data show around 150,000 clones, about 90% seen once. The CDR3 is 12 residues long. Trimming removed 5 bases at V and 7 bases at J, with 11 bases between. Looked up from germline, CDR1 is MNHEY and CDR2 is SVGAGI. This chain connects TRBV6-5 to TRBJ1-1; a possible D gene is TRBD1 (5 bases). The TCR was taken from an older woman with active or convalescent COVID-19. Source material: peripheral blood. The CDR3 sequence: CASSTNGGEAFF. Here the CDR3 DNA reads TGTGCCAGCAGTACTAACGGGGGTGAAGCTTTCTTT.